This TCR beta chain is drawn from a study of blood T cell repertoires in COVID-19. Study overall: In each case, the material was cDNA or gDNA derived from T cells, B-cell-depleted T cells, or PBMCs.

Per the original methods: Nucleated cell counts were estimated from reference gene primer amplification. Profiled with immunoSEQ multiplex PCR; TCRdb holds only in-frame clones, not every one. D and trimming were read from the DNA, whereas the V and J calls and clone size are those reported in that table. The sample has some 100,000 clones, roughly 80% seen once; the top ten hold roughly 10%. Trimming removed 0 bases at V and 3 bases at J, with 10 bases between. Germline CDR1 reads SGHRS; CDR2 reads YFSETQ. The CDR3 loop spans 15 amino acids. The chain carries TRBV5-1 and TRBJ2-1; D is undetermined. The source is an older woman with active or convalescent COVID-19. The sample taken for sequencing was peripheral blood. CDR3 nucleotides: TGCGCCAGCAGCTTGGCCGGCGGAATCTACAATGAGCAGTTCTTC. Protein product: CASSLAGGIYNEQFF.